These 22 T cell receptor beta chains originate from one sample sequenced in a study of blood T cell repertoires in COVID-19. Profiled with immunoSEQ multiplex PCR; TCRdb holds only in-frame clones, not every one. The table includes more than 55,000 clones, roughly 72% detected once. The sample taken for sequencing was peripheral blood. All receptors come from a woman between 50 and 59 years old with active or convalescent COVID-19.

The CDR3 DNA reads TGTGCCAGCAGCCGTAGGGGGACAGGGGGAAACTATGGCTACACCTTC. Its translation: CASSRRGTGGNYGYTF. The rearrangement joins TRBV7-2 to TRBJ1-2; 11 nucleotides match TRBD1. The CDR3 runs to 16 residues. Losses at the gene ends were 5 bases for V and 2 bases for J; bases not matched to a gene: 7. CDR1 is SGHTA, CDR2 FQGNSA, per germline.

J is TRBJ2-3 and V is TRBV9, with 10 bases identical to TRBD2. Germline V gives CDR1 SGDLS, CDR2 YYNGEE. This CDR3 region has 16 residues. J gave up 5 bases and V 0 bases, and 6 bases lay outside the gene matches. The CDR3 nucleotides are TGTGCCAGCAGCGTAGTTACTAGCGGGATAATAGATACGCAGTATTTT. It encodes CASSVVTSGIIDTQYF.

V is TRBV7-2 and J is TRBJ2-1; D may be TRBD1 (6 bases). The CDR3 is made up of 15 amino acids. The germline CDR1 and CDR2 sequences are SGHTA and FQGNSA. V dropped 3 bases and J dropped 4 bases, with 13 bases sitting between them. CDR3 residues: CASSFQRGKYNEQFF. CDR3 sequence (DNA): TGTGCCAGCAGCTTCCAAAGGGGGAAATACAATGAGCAGTTCTTC.

This rearrangement joins TRBV27 to TRBJ1-1, with unresolved D. The CDR3 is 11 residues long. V lost 6 bases to trimming and J lost 3 bases, with 5 bases between them. CDR1 MNHEY and CDR2 SMNVEV come from the germline V gene (reference sequence). CDR3 loop: CASSSYTEAFF. The CDR3, as DNA: TGTGCCAGCAGCTCTTACACTGAAGCTTTCTTT.

The chain uses TRBV6-5 and TRBJ2-3, with 9 positions matching TRBD1. The CDR3 is 13 residues long. From germline, CDR1 is MNHEY and CDR2 SVGAGI. J lost 2 bases, V lost 8 bases, and 2 bases had no gene match. CDR3 sequence: CASGTGLTDTQYF. The CDR3 DNA reads TGTGCCAGCGGGACAGGGCTCACAGATACGCAGTATTTT.

This clone was counted a few times. This chain connects TRBV24-1 to TRBJ1-1; no firm D call. V dropped 5 bases and J dropped 1 base, with 7 bases sitting between them. This CDR3 has 13 amino acids. Germline CDR1 is KGHDR and CDR2 is SFDVKD. The DNA of the CDR3 is TGTGCCACCAGTGCTCTGAGGAACACTGAAGCTTTCTTT. It codes for CATSALRNTEAFF.

This sequence joins TRBV7-2 and TRBJ1-1; D remains ambiguous. The V end lost 1 base, the J end lost 4 bases, and 7 bases lay between the germline ends. Germline-derived CDR1 and CDR2 are SGHTA and FQGNSA. The CDR3 length is 13 residues. This CDR3 reads CASSLVVATEAFF. The CDR3 DNA is TGTGCCAGCAGCTTAGTTGTGGCCACTGAAGCTTTCTTT.

In its sample, this clone was seen once. CDR3 protein: CASSLGHYNNEQFF. CDR3 coding DNA: TGTGCCAGCAGCTTAGGGCACTACAACAATGAGCAGTTCTTC. This chain joins TRBV7-2 and TRBJ2-1; D is unclear. The length of the CDR3 is 14 residues. V shed 1 base and J shed 5 bases, with 9 bases lying between them. The germline V gene has CDR1 SGHTA and CDR2 FQGNSA.

In nucleotides, the CDR3 is TGCGCCAGCAGCTTGGCAGGGGAGGGCTATGGCTACACCTTC. It is translated as CASSLAGEGYGYTF. The V call is TRBV5-1, the J call TRBJ1-2; D is possibly TRBD1 (6 bases). The CDR3 extends over 14 amino acids. Trimming removed 0 bases at V and 4 bases at J, with 10 bases between. Germline V gene sequence: CDR1 SGHRS, CDR2 YFSETQ.

The J gene is TRBJ2-7, the V gene TRBV2, with TRBD1 identical over 7 bases. Germline V gene data show CDR1 as SNHLY and CDR2 as FYNNEI. J gave up 2 bases and V 3 bases, and 4 bases lay outside the gene matches. The CDR3 runs 14 residues. The DNA of the CDR3 is TGTGCCAGCAGTGACTGGGACAGTCCCTACGAGCAGTACTTC. Protein sequence: CASSDWDSPYEQYF.

The V and J genes are TRBV5-5 and TRBJ2-1; D perhaps matches TRBD2 (6 bases). This CDR3 is built from 15 residues. V was pared by 2 bases and J by 3 bases, with 12 bases between. The germline gives CDR1 SGHKS, CDR2 YYEKEE (reference sequence). The CDR3 DNA reads TGTGCCAGCAGCTTTAGCGGTGCCGACTACAATGAGCAGTTCTTC. Its protein is CASSFSGADYNEQFF.

This chain links TRBV30 with TRBJ2-3, with TRBD2 as a possible D gene (5 bases). The V end was cut by 5 bases, the J end by 1 base, with 7 bases between. This CDR3 comprises 12 residues. CDR1 GTSNPN and CDR2 SVGIG come from the germline V gene (reference sequence). CDR3 residues: CAWGERTDTQYF. In DNA form, the CDR3 reads TGTGCCTGGGGGGAGCGCACAGATACGCAGTATTTT.

V usage is TRBV7-2 and J usage is TRBJ2-3, with a possible D match to TRBD2 (6 bases). The CDR3 has 17 residues. Trimming pared 2 bases from V and 0 bases from J, leaving 15 bases between. Germline V gene sequence: CDR1 SGHTA, CDR2 FQGNSA. CDR3 nucleotide sequence: TGTGCCAGCAGCTTAAAGAGGCGGGGCAAGAGCACAGATACGCAGTATTTT. Protein: CASSLKRRGKSTDTQYF.

This sequence joins TRBV5-5 and TRBJ2-1; 8 bases match TRBD1. The CDR3 contains 15 residues. With V trimmed by 3 bases and J by 0 bases, 2 bases remained unmatched. Germline lookup yields CDR1 SGHKS and CDR2 YYEKEE (reference sequence). The DNA for the CDR3 is TGTGCCAGCAGCTCCACAGGGGGCTCCTACAATGAGCAGTTCTTC. Its translation is CASSSTGGSYNEQFF.

V and J are TRBV24-1 and TRBJ2-3; 8 bases are a match to TRBD1. Germline trimming cut 9 bases from V and 0 bases from J; bases unmatched to any gene: 4. CDR3 length equals 14 residues. CDR1 is KGHDR and CDR2 is SFDVKD in the germline V gene. The CDR3 loop is CATGTGDSTDTQYF. The DNA of the CDR3 is TGTGCCACCGGGACAGGTGATAGCACAGATACGCAGTATTTT.

The V call is TRBV14, the J call TRBJ2-1; D gene unclear. Trimming removed 4 bases at V and 6 bases at J, with 19 bases between. This CDR3 comprises 16 residues. Germline assignment: CDR1 SGHDN and CDR2 FVKESK. CDR3 in amino acids: CASSPYRLLVLNEQFF. CDR3 in DNA: TGTGCCAGCAGCCCCTACCGCCTCTTGGTCCTCAATGAGCAGTTCTTC.

The chain employs TRBV11-2 and TRBJ1-3; 7 nucleotides agree with TRBD1. Trimming took 1 base from V and 2 from J; bases not matched to a gene: 2. Germline loops: CDR1 SGHAT, CDR2 FQNNGV. The CDR3 sequence is 15 residues long. This chain's CDR3 is CASSLGQGAGNTIYF. The CDR3 nucleotides read TGTGCCAGCAGCTTAGGGCAGGGGGCTGGAAACACCATATATTTT.

The chain joins TRBV10-3 to TRBJ1-2; 9 bases map to TRBD1. Germline V gene data show CDR1 as ENHRY and CDR2 as SYGVKD. This CDR3 has 13 amino acids. V lost 3 bases, J lost 8 bases, and 4 bases stayed unmatched. In DNA, the CDR3 is TGTGCCATCAGTGACTTGGGACAGGGAGGCTACACCTTC. It encodes CAISDLGQGGYTF.

The chain employs TRBV10-3 and TRBJ2-1; possible D gene TRBD1, 6 bases. Germline CDR1 ENHRY, CDR2 SYGVKD. The CDR3 has 15 residues. V dropped 7 bases and J dropped 0 bases, with 13 bases sitting between them. The chain's CDR3 is CAINNRDSSYNEQFF. In nucleotides, the CDR3 is TGTGCCATCAATAACAGGGATAGCTCCTACAATGAGCAGTTCTTC.

The chain is built from TRBV19 and TRBJ1-2; D not resolved. V shed 5 bases and J shed 8 bases, with 18 bases lying between them. From germline, CDR1 is LNHDA and CDR2 SQIVND (reference sequence). The CDR3 covers 14 residues. CDR3 region: CASSPRTRGRGYTF. CDR3 DNA: TGTGCCAGTAGTCCAAGGACCCGGGGAAGAGGCTACACCTTC.

The genes are TRBV5-4 and TRBJ2-1, with 16 bases identical to TRBD2. This CDR3 contains 19 residues. The junction had 12 bases not matched to a gene; V was cut back by 0 bases and J by 9 bases. Germline V gene data show CDR1 as SGHNT and CDR2 as YYREEE (reference sequence). This CDR3 reads CASSLGGTSGRARITEQFF. The CDR3 DNA reads as TGTGCCAGCAGCTTGGGCGGGACTAGCGGGAGGGCTCGTATCACTGAGCAGTTCTTC.

The chain carries TRBV25-1 and TRBJ1-1, with TRBD1 identical over 9 bases. V trimming: 5 bases; J trimming: 10 bases; junction bases outside the gene matches: 5. CDR3 size: 12 residues. In germline, CDR1 is MGHDK, CDR2 SYGVNS. CDR3 bases: TGTGCCAGCAGTCGGACAGGGGCTTTAGCTTTCTTT. It codes for CASSRTGALAFF.